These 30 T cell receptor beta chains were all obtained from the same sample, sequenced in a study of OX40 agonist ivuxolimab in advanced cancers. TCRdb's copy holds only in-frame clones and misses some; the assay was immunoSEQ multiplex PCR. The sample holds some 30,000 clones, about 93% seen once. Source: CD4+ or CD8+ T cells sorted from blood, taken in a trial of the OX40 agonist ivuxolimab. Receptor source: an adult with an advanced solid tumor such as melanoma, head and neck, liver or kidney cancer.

CDR3 residues: CASSKGTSGRAGQTQYF. CDR3 nucleotides: TGTGCCAGTAGTAAAGGGACTAGCGGGAGGGCTGGGCAGACCCAGTACTTC. The rearrangement joins TRBV19 to TRBJ2-5, with 16 bases fitting TRBD2. Trimming at V came to 4 bases and at J to 6 bases, leaving 8 bases not matched to a gene. The CDR3 has 17 amino acids. CDR1 is LNHDA and CDR2 is SQIVND in the germline V gene (reference sequence).

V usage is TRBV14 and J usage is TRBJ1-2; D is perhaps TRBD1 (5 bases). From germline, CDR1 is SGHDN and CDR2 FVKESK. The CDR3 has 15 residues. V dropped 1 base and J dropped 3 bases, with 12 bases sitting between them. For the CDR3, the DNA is TGTGCCAGCAGCCAAGGGGGGACCGCTTACTATGGCTACACCTTC. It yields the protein CASSQGGTAYYGYTF.

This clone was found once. Written as DNA, the CDR3 is TGTGCCAGCAGCCCGGGACAAAACACCGGGGAGCTGTTTTTT. Amino acids: CASSPGQNTGELFF. The rearrangement links TRBV6-1 to TRBJ2-2, with D maybe TRBD1 (6 bases). The ends were cut back, 6 bases at V and 2 bases at J, with 10 bases in the middle. The CDR3 spans 14 residues. The V gene's germline CDR1 is MNHNS and CDR2 SASEGT.

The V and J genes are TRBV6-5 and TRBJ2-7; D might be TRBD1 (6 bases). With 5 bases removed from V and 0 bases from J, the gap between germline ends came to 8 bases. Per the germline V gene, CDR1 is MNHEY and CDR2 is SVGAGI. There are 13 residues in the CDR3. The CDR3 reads CASSGGLSYEQYF. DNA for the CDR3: TGTGCCAGCAGTGGGGGCCTCTCCTACGAGCAGTACTTC.

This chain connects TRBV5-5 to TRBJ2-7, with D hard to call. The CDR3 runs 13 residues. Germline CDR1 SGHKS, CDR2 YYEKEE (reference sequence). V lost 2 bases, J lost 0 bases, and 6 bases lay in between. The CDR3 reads CASSLVSSYEQYF. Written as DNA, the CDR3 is TGTGCCAGCAGCTTAGTCAGCTCCTACGAGCAGTACTTC.

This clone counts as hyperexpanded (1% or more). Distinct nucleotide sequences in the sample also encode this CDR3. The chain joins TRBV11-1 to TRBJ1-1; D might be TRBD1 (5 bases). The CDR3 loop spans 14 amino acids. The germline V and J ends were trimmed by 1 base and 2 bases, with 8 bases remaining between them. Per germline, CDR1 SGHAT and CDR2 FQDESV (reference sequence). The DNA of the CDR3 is TGTGCCAGCAGCTTAGGAGGGGTTAACACTGAAGCTTTCTTT. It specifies CASSLGGVNTEAFF.

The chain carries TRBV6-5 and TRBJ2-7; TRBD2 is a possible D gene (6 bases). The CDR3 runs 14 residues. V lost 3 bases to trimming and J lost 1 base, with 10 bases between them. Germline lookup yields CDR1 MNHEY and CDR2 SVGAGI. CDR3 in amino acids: CASSYLAESYEQYF. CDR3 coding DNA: TGTGCCAGCAGTTATTTAGCGGAGTCCTACGAGCAGTACTTC.

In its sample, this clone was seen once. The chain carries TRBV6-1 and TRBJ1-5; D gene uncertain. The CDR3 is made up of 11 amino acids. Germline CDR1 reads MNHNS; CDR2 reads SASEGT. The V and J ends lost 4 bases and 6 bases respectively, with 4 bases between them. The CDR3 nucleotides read TGTGCCAGCAGTGTCTCTCAGCCCCAGCATTTT. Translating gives CASSVSQPQHF.

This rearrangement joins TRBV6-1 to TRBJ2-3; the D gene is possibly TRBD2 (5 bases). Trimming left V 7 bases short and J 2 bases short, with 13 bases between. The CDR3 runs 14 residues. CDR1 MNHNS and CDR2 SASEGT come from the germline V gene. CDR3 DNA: TGTGCCAGCAACCCGCAGCGGCCCACAGATACGCAGTATTTT. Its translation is CASNPQRPTDTQYF.

CDR3: CASSRDSYNEQFF. CDR3 nucleotides: TGTGCCAGCAGCCGTGACTCTTACAATGAGCAGTTCTTC. This sequence joins TRBV13 and TRBJ2-1; D gene unclear. The germline V gene encodes CDR1 PRHDT and CDR2 FYEKMQ (reference sequence). This CDR3 has 13 amino acids. V shed 5 bases and J shed 4 bases, with 9 bases lying between them. The whole variable domain, filled in from reference TRBV13 and TRBJ2-1, reads AAGVIQSPRHLIKEKRETATLKCYPIPRHDTVYWYQQGPGQDPQFLISFYEKMQSDKGSIPDRFSAQQFSDYHSELNMSSLELGDSALYFCASSRDSYNEQFFGPGTRLTVL.

DNA of the CDR3: TGTGCCAGCAGTGATTATAGCGGGGCCACAGATACGCAGTATTTT. Encoded protein: CASSDYSGATDTQYF. The V call is TRBV6-1, the J call TRBJ2-3, with TRBD2 matching 8 bases. The germline CDR1 and CDR2 sequences are MNHNS and SASEGT. V lost 3 bases and J lost 2; bases outside the gene matches: 4. The CDR3 has 15 residues.

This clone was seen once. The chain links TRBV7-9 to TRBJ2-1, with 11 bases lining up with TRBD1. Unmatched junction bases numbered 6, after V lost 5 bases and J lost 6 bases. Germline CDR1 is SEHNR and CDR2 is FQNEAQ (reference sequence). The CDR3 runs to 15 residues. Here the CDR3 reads CASSTWDRGANEQFF. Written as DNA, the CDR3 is TGTGCCAGCAGCACTTGGGACAGGGGGGCCAATGAGCAGTTCTTC.

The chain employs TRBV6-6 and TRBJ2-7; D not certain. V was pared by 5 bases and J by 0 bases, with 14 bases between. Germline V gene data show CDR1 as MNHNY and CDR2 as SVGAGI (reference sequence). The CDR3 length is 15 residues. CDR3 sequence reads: CASSTSGQSSYEQYF. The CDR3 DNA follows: TGTGCCAGCAGTACCTCAGGCCAGAGCTCCTACGAGCAGTACTTC.

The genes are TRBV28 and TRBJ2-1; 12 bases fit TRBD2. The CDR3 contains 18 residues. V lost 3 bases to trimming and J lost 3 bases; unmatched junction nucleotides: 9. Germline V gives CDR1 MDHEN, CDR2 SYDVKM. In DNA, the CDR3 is TGTGCCAGCAGTTTTGCTTTCGGACTAGCGGGATACTACAATGAGCAGTTCTTC. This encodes CASSFAFGLAGYYNEQFF.

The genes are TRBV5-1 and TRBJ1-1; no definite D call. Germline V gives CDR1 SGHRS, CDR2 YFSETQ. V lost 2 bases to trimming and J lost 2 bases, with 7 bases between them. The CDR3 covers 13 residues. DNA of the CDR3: TGCGCCAGCAGCTTAGGGTTTAACACTGAAGCTTTCTTT. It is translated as CASSLGFNTEAFF. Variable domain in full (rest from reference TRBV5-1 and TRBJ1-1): KAGVTQTPRYLIKTRGQQVTLSCSPISGHRSVSWYQQTPGQGLQFLFEYFSETQRNKGNFPGRFSGRQFSNSRSEMNVSTLELGDSALYLCASSLGFNTEAFFGQGTRLTVV.

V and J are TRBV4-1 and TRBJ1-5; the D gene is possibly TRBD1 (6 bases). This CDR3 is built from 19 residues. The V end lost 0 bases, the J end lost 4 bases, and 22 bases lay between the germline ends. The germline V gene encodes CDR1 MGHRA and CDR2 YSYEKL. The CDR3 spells CASSQDDRQGAALNQPQHF. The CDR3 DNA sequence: TGCGCCAGCAGCCAAGACGACAGGCAGGGAGCAGCCCTTAATCAGCCCCAGCATTTT.

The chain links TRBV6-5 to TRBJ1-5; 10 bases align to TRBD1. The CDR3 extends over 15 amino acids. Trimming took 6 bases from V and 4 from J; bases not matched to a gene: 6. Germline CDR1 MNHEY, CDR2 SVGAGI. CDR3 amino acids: CASRPRGQGNQPQHF. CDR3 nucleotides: TGTGCCAGCAGACCACGGGGACAGGGGAATCAGCCCCAGCATTTT.

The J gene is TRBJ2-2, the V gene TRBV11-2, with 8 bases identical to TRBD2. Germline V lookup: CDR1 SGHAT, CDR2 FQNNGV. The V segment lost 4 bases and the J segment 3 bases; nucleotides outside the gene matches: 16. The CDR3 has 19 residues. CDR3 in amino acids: CASSSPYNGGEVDTGELFF. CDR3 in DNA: TGTGCCAGCAGCTCCCCCTATAACGGGGGGGAGGTCGACACCGGGGAGCTGTTTTTT.

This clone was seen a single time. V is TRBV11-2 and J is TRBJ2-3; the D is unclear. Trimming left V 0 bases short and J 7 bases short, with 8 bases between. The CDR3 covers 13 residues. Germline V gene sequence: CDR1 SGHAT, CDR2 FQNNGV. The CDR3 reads CASSLDRKYTQYF. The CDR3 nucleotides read TGTGCCAGCAGCTTAGATAGGAAATATACGCAGTATTTT. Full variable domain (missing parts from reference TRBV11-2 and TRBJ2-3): EAGVAQSPRYKIIEKRQSVAFWCNPISGHATLYWYQQILGQGPKLLIQFQNNGVVDDSQLPKDRFSAERLKGVDSTLKIQPAKLEDSAVYLCASSLDRKYTQYFGPGTRLTVL.

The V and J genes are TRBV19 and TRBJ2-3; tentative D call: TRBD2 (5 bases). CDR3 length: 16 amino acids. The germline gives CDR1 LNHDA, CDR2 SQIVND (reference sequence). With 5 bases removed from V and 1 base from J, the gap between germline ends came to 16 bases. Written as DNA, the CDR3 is TGTGCCAGTAGTGCCCGCCCTAGCAAGGGCACAGATACGCAGTATTTT. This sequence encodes CASSARPSKGTDTQYF.

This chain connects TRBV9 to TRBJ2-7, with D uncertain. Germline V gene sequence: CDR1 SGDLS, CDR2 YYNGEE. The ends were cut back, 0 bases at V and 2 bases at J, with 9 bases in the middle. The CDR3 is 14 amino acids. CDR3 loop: CASSVGSSAYEQYF. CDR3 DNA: TGTGCCAGCAGCGTAGGAAGCAGCGCCTACGAGCAGTACTTC. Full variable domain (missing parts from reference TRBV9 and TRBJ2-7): DSGVTQTPKHLITATGQRVTLRCSPRSGDLSVYWYQQSLDQGLQFLIQYYNGEERAKGNILERFSAQQFPDLHSELNLSSLELGDSALYFCASSVGSSAYEQYFGPGTRLTVT.

This CDR3 reads CASSMAPITGYNEQFF. CDR3 sequence (DNA): TGTGCCAGTAGTATGGCCCCCATCACAGGGTACAATGAGCAGTTCTTC. The chain combines TRBV19 with TRBJ2-1; D possibly corresponds to TRBD1 (6 bases). Trimming pared 3 bases from V and 4 bases from J, leaving 16 bases between. CDR3 length equals 16 residues. CDR1 and CDR2 from the germline V gene are LNHDA and SQIVND (reference sequence).

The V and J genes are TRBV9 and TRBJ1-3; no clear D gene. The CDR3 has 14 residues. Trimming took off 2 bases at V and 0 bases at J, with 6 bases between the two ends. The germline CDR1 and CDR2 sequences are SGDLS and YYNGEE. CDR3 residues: CASSVEGSGNTIYF. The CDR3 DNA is TGTGCCAGCAGCGTCGAGGGCTCTGGAAACACCATATATTTT.

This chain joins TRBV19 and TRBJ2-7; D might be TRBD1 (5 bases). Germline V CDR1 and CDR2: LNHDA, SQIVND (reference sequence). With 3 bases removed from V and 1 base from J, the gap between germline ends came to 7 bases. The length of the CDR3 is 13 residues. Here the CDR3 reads CASSIQGSYEQYF. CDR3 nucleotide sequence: TGTGCCAGTAGTATTCAGGGTTCCTACGAGCAGTACTTC.

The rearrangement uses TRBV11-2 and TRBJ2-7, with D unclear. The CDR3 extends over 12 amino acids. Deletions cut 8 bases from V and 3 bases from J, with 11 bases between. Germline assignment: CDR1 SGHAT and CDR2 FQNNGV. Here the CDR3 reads CASGSARYEQYF. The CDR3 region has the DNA TGTGCCAGCGGATCAGCACGCTACGAGCAGTACTTC.

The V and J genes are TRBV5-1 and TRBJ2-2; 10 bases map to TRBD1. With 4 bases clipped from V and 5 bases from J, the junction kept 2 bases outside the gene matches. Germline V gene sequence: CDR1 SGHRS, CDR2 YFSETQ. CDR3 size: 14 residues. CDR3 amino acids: CASSEGQGTGELFF. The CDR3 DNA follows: TGCGCCAGCAGCGAGGGACAGGGGACCGGGGAGCTGTTTTTT.

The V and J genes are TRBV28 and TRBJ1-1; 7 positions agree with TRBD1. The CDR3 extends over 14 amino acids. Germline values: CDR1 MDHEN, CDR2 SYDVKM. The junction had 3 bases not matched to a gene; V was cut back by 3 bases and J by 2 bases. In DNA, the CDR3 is TGTGCCAGCAGTTTTAGGGGGCACAACACTGAAGCTTTCTTT. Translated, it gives CASSFRGHNTEAFF.

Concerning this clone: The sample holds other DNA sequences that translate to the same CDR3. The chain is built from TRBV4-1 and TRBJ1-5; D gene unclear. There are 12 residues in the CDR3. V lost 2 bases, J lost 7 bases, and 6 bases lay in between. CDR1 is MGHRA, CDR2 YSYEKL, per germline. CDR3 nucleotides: TGCGCCAGCAGCCAACAAGGGCAGCCCCAGCATTTT. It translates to CASSQQGQPQHF.

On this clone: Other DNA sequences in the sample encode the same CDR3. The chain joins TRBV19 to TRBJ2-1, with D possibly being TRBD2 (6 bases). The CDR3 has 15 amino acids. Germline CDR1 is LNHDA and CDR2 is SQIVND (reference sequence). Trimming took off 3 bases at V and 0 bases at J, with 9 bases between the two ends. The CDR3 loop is CASSIAGSSYNEQFF. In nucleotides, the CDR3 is TGTGCCAGTAGTATTGCGGGGAGCTCCTACAATGAGCAGTTCTTC.

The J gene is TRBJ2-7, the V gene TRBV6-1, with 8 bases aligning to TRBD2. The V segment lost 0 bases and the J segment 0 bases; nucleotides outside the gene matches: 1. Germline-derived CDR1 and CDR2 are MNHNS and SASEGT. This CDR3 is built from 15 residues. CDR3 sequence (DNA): TGTGCCAGCAGTGAAGCTAGCGGGGACTCCTACGAGCAGTACTTC. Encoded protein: CASSEASGDSYEQYF.